The 5 T cell receptor beta chains given below trace back to one sample, sequenced in a study of blood T cell repertoires in COVID-19. The method was immunoSEQ multiplex PCR; TCRdb's version includes in-frame clones alone and lacks a portion of them. The top ten hold under 2.5% of the sample, which has 200,000 to 250,000 clones, nearly 90% seen once. The sample taken for sequencing was peripheral blood. These receptors were collected from a woman in her 40s who had recovered from COVID-19.

The count of this clone is one. The chain recombines TRBV18 with TRBJ2-3; 7 bases align to TRBD2. Germline V gene lookup returns CDR1 KGHSH and CDR2 LQKENI. The ends lost 1 base at V and 1 base at J; junction bases unmatched: 2. The CDR3 is 15 residues long. The CDR3 nucleotides are TGTGCCAGCTCACCACTGGGAGGGGGCACAGATACGCAGTATTTT. Translation: CASSPLGGGTDTQYF.

The gene calls are TRBV28 and TRBJ2-2, with 11 bases lining up with TRBD2. Trimming cost V 7 bases and J 1 base; bases outside gene matches: 14. CDR3 length: 19 residues. Germline V gene data show CDR1 as MDHEN and CDR2 as SYDVKM. The CDR3 is CASIWGRTSGRGNTGELFF. CDR3 in DNA: TGTGCCAGCATCTGGGGACGGACTAGCGGGCGGGGGAACACCGGGGAGCTGTTTTTT.

This chain uses TRBV5-1 with TRBJ2-1, with D maybe TRBD1 (6 bases). CDR3 length: 15 amino acids. V dropped 4 bases and J dropped 0 bases, with 11 bases sitting between them. CDR1 and CDR2 (germline): SGHRS, YFSETQ. As DNA, the CDR3 is TGCGCCAGCAGCCTCGGACAGAGCTCCTACAATGAGCAGTTCTTC. As protein: CASSLGQSSYNEQFF.

This clone has a handful of counts. The chain couples TRBV6-1 to TRBJ1-2; no clear D gene. The CDR3 sequence is 14 residues long. V lost 2 bases and J lost 9, with 16 bases in between. CDR1 is MNHNS, CDR2 SASEGT, per germline. The CDR3 region is CASSEPGRVIRYTF. CDR3 nucleotides: TGTGCCAGCAGTGAACCGGGAAGAGTTATCCGCTACACCTTC.

The rearrangement joins TRBV7-9 to TRBJ1-4, with D hard to call. Germline V gene sequence: CDR1 SEHNR, CDR2 FQNEAQ (reference sequence). Trimming removed 2 bases at V and 3 bases at J, with 10 bases between. The CDR3 has 15 amino acids. The CDR3 reads CASSLTANSNEKLFF. In DNA form, the CDR3 reads TGTGCCAGCAGCTTAACAGCAAACTCTAATGAAAAACTGTTTTTT.